The rows below give T cell receptor beta chains drawn from one sample of a study of blood T cells in healthy people across ages. TCRdb redid the calling of the 5' RACE reads with MiXCR, one entry per CDR3 protein. The sample lists approximately 1,700,000 distinct CDR3 sequences, 39% occurring once. The specimen was blood. Every receptor here comes from a human donor in good health. The CDR3 runs from the conserved cysteine through the conserved F or W. The order of the fields is D gene, J gene, clone size, V gene, CDR3 protein, CDR3 DNA. The D gene is left open where the match is weak. Clone size is shown for a subset of rows, as once, few, many or a class of expanded clone.

- TRBJ1-2 few TRBV11-1 CAGSPQMGYDGYTF TGTGCCGGCAGCCCACAAATGGGTTACGATGGCTACACCTTC
- TRBJ2-1 - TRBV7-2 CTSSLEGLVRNEQFF TGTACCAGCAGCTTAGAAGGACTCGTCCGCAATGAGCAGTTCTTC
- TRBJ1-4 - TRBV7-9 CASSLDLWINEKLFF TGTGCCAGCAGCTTGGACTTGTGGATTAATGAAAAACTGTTTTTT
TRBD2 TRBJ2-3 - TRBV7-2 CASSLESGGSTQYF TGTGCCAGCAGCTTAGAGAGCGGGGGATCGACGCAGTATTTT
- TRBJ2-2 - TRBV7-9 CASSLGTLNTGERFF TGTGCCAGCAGCTTAGGGACGCTAAACACCGGGGAGCGGTTTTTT
TRBD2 TRBJ2-3 few TRBV7-8 CASSYPRWGGGRGDTQYF TGTGCCAGCAGCTACCCTCGGTGGGGCGGGGGGCGGGGAGATACGCAGTATTTT
- TRBJ1-1 - TRBV20-1 CSAGVYTEAFF TGCAGTGCCGGAGTTTACACTGAAGCTTTCTTT
- TRBJ2-7 - TRBV9 CASSPAGGEYEQYF TGTGCCAGCAGCCCCGCCGGGGGCGAATACGAGCAGTACTTC
TRBD1 TRBJ2-1 - TRBV7-7 CASSPLTGDHNEQFF TGTGCTAGCAGCCCCCTGACAGGGGACCACAATGAGCAGTTCTTC
- TRBJ2-7 - TRBV7-9 CASSPFGGSSYEQYF TGTGCCAGCAGCCCCTTTGGGGGGTCCTCCTACGAGCAGTACTTC
- TRBJ1-2 - TRBV5-1 CASSSLQGSDGYTF TGCGCCAGCAGCTCATTGCAGGGATCGGATGGCTACACCTTC
- TRBJ1-1 - TRBV5-1 CASSLDVRDGGNTEAFF TGCGCCAGCAGCTTGGACGTGAGGGACGGGGGGAACACTGAAGCTTTCTTT
- TRBJ1-2 few TRBV29-1 CSVEGGENYGYTF TGCAGCGTTGAAGGAGGGGAGAACTATGGCTACACCTTC
- TRBJ1-6 - TRBV4-3 CASSQVGPSPLHF TGCGCCAGCAGCCAAGTGGGTCCTTCACCCCTCCACTTT
TRBD1 TRBJ2-3 - TRBV6-5 CASSRQGATDTRYF TGTGCCAGCAGTCGACAGGGGGCCACAGATACGCGGTATTTT
TRBD1 TRBJ1-2 - TRBV7-2 CASSLTLWGQGLGGYTF TGTGCCAGCAGCTTAACTTTGTGGGGACAGGGGCTCGGTGGCTACACCTTC
- TRBJ2-5 few TRBV9 CASSALIQGGKETQYF TGTGCCAGCAGCGCGTTGATACAGGGAGGGAAAGAGACCCAGTACTTC